This T cell receptor (beta chain) was recorded in a study of post-analysis software for immune sequencing data. Overall study: Recorded disease courses covered relapsing-remitting, secondary progressive and progressive-relapsing multiple sclerosis. Some patients had no subtype annotation.

Notes on the study in general: Controls' normalized Chao1 diversity significantly exceeded that of multiple sclerosis patients. Pronounced co-clustering by F measure was evident among identically batched samples.

Each TCR beta cDNA library carried unique molecular identifiers. A population of about 0.95 to 10 million T cells gave rise to roughly 500,000 cDNA molecules. TCRdb reprocessed the PCR reads with MiXCR, giving one entry per CDR3 protein. The sample holds approximately 630,000 distinct CDR3 sequences, approximately 59% seen once. For this clonotype: The antigen remains undetermined.

Sequenced material: blood. This sequence was found in a girl aged 2-15 years with multiple sclerosis.

This chain's CDR3 is CSARDVRTVFQSYNEQFF. In nucleotides, the CDR3 is TGCAGTGCTAGAGATGTACGGACAGTATTTCAGTCGTACAATGAGCAGTTCTTC. The V gene is TRBV20-1, the J gene TRBJ2-1; D might be TRBD1 (6 bases). Germline CDR1 reads DFQATT; CDR2 reads SNEGSKA (reference sequence). Trimming shortened V by 0 bases and J by 4 bases, and 22 bases separated the two germline ends. This CDR3 has 18 amino acids.